This T cell receptor beta chain was found in a study of T cell responses to AZD1222 COVID-19 vaccine. TCRdb's copy holds only in-frame clones and misses some; the assay was immunoSEQ multiplex PCR. The sample includes 150,000 to 160,000 clones, 90% of them seen just once. V shed 4 bases and J shed 7 bases, with 28 bases lying between them. Germline V CDR1 and CDR2: ENHRY, SYGVKD. The CDR3 runs 18 residues. On this clone: The antigen is undetermined.

Findings and caveats of the study: At 160-218 and 743-854, vaccine-associated CD4 TCRs were dominant, and they spanned spike. White British ancestry dominated among donors, who included more females, and clonal diversity was possibly underestimated.

Specimen: peripheral blood, collected 28 days after the second AZD1222 dose. This TCR was recovered from an adult who received the AZD1222 COVID-19 vaccine. V is TRBV10-3 and J is TRBJ1-2; D gene ambiguous. The CDR3 loop is CAISGYSLTGSEERGYTF. The CDR3 DNA follows: TGTGCCATCAGTGGATACAGTCTAACGGGCTCAGAGGAGCGTGGCTACACCTTC.